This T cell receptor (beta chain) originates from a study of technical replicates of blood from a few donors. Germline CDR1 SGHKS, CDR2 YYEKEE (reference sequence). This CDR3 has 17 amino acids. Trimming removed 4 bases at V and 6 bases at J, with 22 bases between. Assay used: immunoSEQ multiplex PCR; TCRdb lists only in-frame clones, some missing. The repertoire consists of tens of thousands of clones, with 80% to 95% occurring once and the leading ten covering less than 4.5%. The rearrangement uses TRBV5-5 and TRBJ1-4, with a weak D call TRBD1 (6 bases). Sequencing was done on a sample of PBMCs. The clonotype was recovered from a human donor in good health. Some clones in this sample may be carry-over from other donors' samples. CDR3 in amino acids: CASSADSMRMYDEKLFF. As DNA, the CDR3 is TGTGCCAGCAGCGCGGACAGCATGCGGATGTATGATGAAAAACTGTTTTTT.